The 30 T cell receptor beta chains below all came from one sample that was sequenced in a study of blood T cells in healthy people across ages. Primed by a sample-barcoded 5' primer and a J-beta primer mix, a second PCR proceeded for 7 to 11 cycles. Using its own MiXCR run on the 5' RACE reads, TCRdb lists one record per CDR3 protein. Of 800,000 to 950,000 distinct CDR3 sequences in the sample, 45% to 50% were seen once. The sequenced material came from blood. The receptors were sampled from a man between 25 and 39 years old in good health.

Comment on this clonotype: Relative to the germline gene, one junction end is altered; a read error may explain this. This chain joins TRBV4-1 and TRBJ2-2; D is uncertain. This CDR3 is built from 15 residues. In germline, CDR1 is MGHRA, CDR2 YSYEKL. CDR3 residues: CASSQGPGWTGELFF. The CDR3 nucleotides read TGTGCCAGCAGCCAAGGCCCAGGATGGACCGGGGAGCTGTTTTTT.

The V and J genes are TRBV20-1 and TRBJ2-5; 11 bases match TRBD2. V lost 5 bases to trimming and J lost 1 base; unmatched junction nucleotides: 3. The CDR3 spans 14 residues. Germline values: CDR1 DFQATT, CDR2 SNEGSKA (reference sequence). CDR3 amino acids: CSALAGGPQETQYF. Here the CDR3 DNA reads TGCAGTGCTTTAGCGGGGGGGCCCCAAGAGACCCAGTACTTC.

CDR3 coding DNA: TGTGCCAGCAGCGTAAGCTACAGGGGAGGCGAGCAGTTCTTC. Translated: CASSVSYRGGEQFF. The V call is TRBV11-2, the J call TRBJ2-1; possibly TRBD1 for D (7 bases). Germline V lookup: CDR1 SGHAT, CDR2 FQNNGV. Trimming stripped 5 bases from V and 10 bases from J, with 18 bases between. CDR3 length equals 14 residues.

In nucleotides, the CDR3 is TGTGCCAGCAGTCCGGAACTAGCGGGGGGCAGGTCAGATACGCAGTATTTT. Protein product: CASSPELAGGRSDTQYF. The chain recombines TRBV12-3 or TRBV12-4 with TRBJ2-3; 12 nucleotides agree with TRBD2. The ends lost 5 bases at V and 4 bases at J; junction bases unmatched: 10. The CDR3 covers 17 residues.

The chain carries TRBV11-2 and TRBJ1-4; 11 nucleotides line up with TRBD1. CDR1 and CDR2 (germline): SGHAT, FQNNGV. The ends lost 5 bases at V and 11 bases at J; junction bases unmatched: 7. CDR3 length: 14 amino acids. CDR3 sequence reads: CASSQGTGGLKLFF. The CDR3 nucleotides are TGTGCCAGCAGCCAGGGGACAGGGGGACTTAAACTGTTTTTT. Complete variable domain (other parts from reference TRBV11-2 and TRBJ1-4): EAGVAQSPRYKIIEKRQSVAFWCNPISGHATLYWYQQILGQGPKLLIQFQNNGVVDDSQLPKDRFSAERLKGVDSTLKIQPAKLEDSAVYLCASSQGTGGLKLFFGSGTQLSVL.

This clonotype has just a few counts. The chain uses TRBV27 and TRBJ2-1, with 8 nucleotides matching TRBD1. The J call may be mistaken, given a closer DNA end match to TRBJ2-7. CDR1 and CDR2 (germline): MNHEY, SMNVEV (reference sequence). The CDR3 loop spans 15 amino acids. The CDR3 reads CASSLGQGRYNEQYF. CDR3 nucleotides: TGTGCCAGCAGTTTAGGACAGGGACGTTACAATGAGCAGTACTTC.

CDR3 region: CASSGPGAHIFTDTQYF. DNA for the CDR3: TGTGCCAGTAGCGGACCAGGGGCCCACATCTTCACAGATACGCAGTATTTT. The chain is built from TRBV19 and TRBJ2-3; perhaps TRBD1 as D (6 bases). V gave up 6 bases and J gave up 2 bases, with 21 bases separating them. Germline CDR1 and CDR2: LNHDA and SQIVND (reference sequence). The CDR3 loop spans 17 amino acids.

This clonotype was observed a single time. A much larger clonotype is one base distant, so this may be a read error. V usage is TRBV7-9 and J usage is TRBJ1-2; the D is unclear. Germline values: CDR1 SEHNR, CDR2 FQNEAQ (reference sequence). The CDR3 extends over 12 amino acids. The CDR3 protein is CSSSQPAGGYTF. CDR3 DNA: TGTTCCAGCAGCCAACCAGCGGGCGGCTACACCTTC.

This clonotype was recorded only once. This rearrangement joins TRBV30 to TRBJ2-3; maybe TRBD2 (5 bases). Between the trimmed V and J ends, which lost 0 bases and 1 base, there was a span of 11 bases. Germline CDR1 is GTSNPN and CDR2 is SVGIG (reference sequence). The CDR3 runs 15 residues. In DNA form, the CDR3 reads TGTGCCTGGAGTGTACTGGAGCGGCGCACAGATACGCAGTATTTT. Translating it yields CAWSVLERRTDTQYF.

The rearrangement links TRBV10-3 to TRBJ1-2; 10 bases align to TRBD1. The CDR3 sequence is 12 residues long. Germline-derived CDR1 and CDR2 are ENHRY and SYGVKD. Unmatched junction bases numbered 2, after V lost 10 bases and J lost 3 bases. CDR3 DNA: TGTGCCACAGGGACAGGGGACTATGGCTACACCTTC. Protein sequence: CATGTGDYGYTF.

V usage is TRBV20-1 and J usage is TRBJ2-7; D unresolved. Germline CDR1 reads DFQATT; CDR2 reads SNEGSKA (reference sequence). CDR3 size: 12 residues. V lost 1 base and J lost 2, with 6 bases in between. The DNA of the CDR3 is TGCAGTGCTAGAGCCGGACCCTACGAGCAGTACTTC. Its protein is CSARAGPYEQYF.

The chain couples TRBV20-1 to TRBJ2-3; tentatively, D is TRBD1 (6 bases). The CDR3 spans 14 residues. The germline CDR1 and CDR2 sequences are DFQATT and SNEGSKA (reference sequence). The V end was cut by 6 bases, the J end by 1 base, with 14 bases between. The CDR3 sequence: CSAPRGTGTDTQYF. For the CDR3, the DNA is TGCAGTGCCCCCAGGGGAACGGGCACAGATACGCAGTATTTT.

The chain recombines TRBV28 with TRBJ2-5, with 7 bases matching TRBD2. The J call is in doubt because the DNA end fits TRBJ2-7 better. Germline V gene lookup returns CDR1 MDHEN and CDR2 SYDVKM. CDR3 length equals 15 residues. Here the CDR3 DNA reads TGTGCCAGCAGTGCCCCAGCGGGGCTCATCTACGAGCAGTACTTC. It translates to CASSAPAGLIYEQYF.

The chain couples TRBV30 to TRBJ2-1; 8 bases align to TRBD2. The CDR3 has 15 amino acids. Germline-derived CDR1 and CDR2 are GTSNPN and SVGIG (reference sequence). The ends lost 0 bases at V and 8 bases at J; junction bases unmatched: 9. The CDR3 bases are TGTGCCTGGAGTGTACGGAGCGGGAGCCCCCATGAGCAGTTCTTC. Translating it yields CAWSVRSGSPHEQFF.

The genes are TRBV20-1 and TRBJ1-5, with D tentatively TRBD1 (5 bases). V lost 5 bases and J 4 bases, leaving 12 bases between the germline ends. CDR3 size: 13 residues. Germline CDR1 DFQATT, CDR2 SNEGSKA (reference sequence). The CDR3 loop reads CSAQQDTNQPQHF. The CDR3 DNA reads as TGCAGTGCTCAACAGGATACAAATCAGCCCCAGCATTTT.

This clonotype was seen more than once but under ten times. The rearrangement links TRBV6-1 to TRBJ2-3, with D uncertain. V gave up 0 bases and J gave up 3 bases, with 4 bases separating them. CDR1 and CDR2 (germline): MNHNS, SASEGT. This CDR3 comprises 13 residues. The CDR3 DNA sequence: TGTGCCAGCAGTGAAGCCCGAACAGATACGCAGTATTTT. This encodes CASSEARTDTQYF.

The genes are TRBV7-2 and TRBJ2-1, with D tentatively TRBD2 (7 bases). Germline V CDR1 and CDR2: SGHTA, FQGNSA. Trimming pared 7 bases from V and 4 bases from J, leaving 17 bases between. The length of the CDR3 is 15 residues. The CDR3: CASTPPGGAYNEQFF. CDR3 in DNA: TGTGCCAGCACCCCCCCTGGGGGGGCATACAATGAGCAGTTCTTC.

With regard to this clonotype: A much larger clonotype is one base distant, so this may be a read error. The chain uses TRBV12-3 or TRBV12-4 and TRBJ1-2; tentatively, D is TRBD1 (5 bases). This CDR3 is 13 amino acids long. The CDR3 region is CASSNSGSYGCTF. CDR3 DNA: TGTGCCAGCAGCAACTCAGGGAGCTATGGCTGCACCTTC.

This rearrangement joins TRBV9 to TRBJ2-7; D gene unclear. TRBJ2-5 explains the end of the DNA better; the J call may be wrong. This CDR3 has 14 residues. Germline-derived CDR1 and CDR2 are SGDLS and YYNGEE. The CDR3 here is CASSVGGRSETQYF. For the CDR3, the DNA is TGTGCCAGCAGCGTAGGTGGTCGTTCGGAGACCCAGTACTTC.

The rearrangement joins TRBV6-5 to TRBJ2-1; TRBD1 agrees at 9 bases. Germline V gene sequence: CDR1 MNHEY, CDR2 SVGAGI. The V segment lost 0 bases and the J segment 7 bases; nucleotides outside the gene matches: 4. This CDR3 comprises 15 residues. CDR3 DNA sequence: TGTGCCAGCAGTTACTCGACAGGGGGGGGGAATGAGCAGTTCTTC. This gives the protein CASSYSTGGGNEQFF.

This clonotype was observed a handful of times. Sequence at one end of the junction differs from germline and may be a read error. The genes are TRBV5-1 and TRBJ2-7; no firm D call. The CDR3 is 14 amino acids. From germline, CDR1 is SGHRS and CDR2 YFSETQ. The CDR3 sequence: CASTLEGGPYEQYF. In DNA, the CDR3 is TGCGCCAGCACCTTGGAAGGTGGGCCCTACGAGCAGTACTTC.

In its sample, this clonotype was seen many times. The CDR3 loop reads CASSLGLTSTDTQYF. The CDR3 coding sequence is TGTGCCAGCAGCTTAGGACTAACTAGCACAGATACGCAGTATTTT. The chain links TRBV7-2 to TRBJ2-3, with D possibly matching TRBD2 (5 bases). Trimming removed 1 base at V and 0 bases at J, with 8 bases between. The CDR3 spans 15 residues. CDR1 SGHTA and CDR2 FQGNSA come from the germline V gene.

This clonotype was recorded at least ten times. The rearrangement links TRBV5-1 to TRBJ2-2; 11 bases are a match to TRBD2. Germline CDR1 reads SGHRS; CDR2 reads YFSETQ. The CDR3 runs 17 residues. The ends lost 4 bases at V and 6 bases at J; junction bases unmatched: 11. Here the CDR3 reads CASSLSPLSGGAGELFF. The DNA of the CDR3 is TGCGCCAGCAGCCTCTCCCCACTTAGCGGGGGGGCCGGGGAGCTGTTTTTT.

This clonotype was seen just once. The chain is built from TRBV4-2 and TRBJ2-3; D not certain. V was clipped by 5 bases and J by 2 bases, with 8 bases between them. There are 13 residues in the CDR3. The germline CDR1 and CDR2 sequences are LGHNA and YNFKEQ. CDR3 amino acids: CASSSIPTDTQYF. The CDR3 region has the DNA TGTGCCAGCAGCTCCATCCCCACAGATACGCAGTATTTT.

This clonotype occurred a few times. Written as DNA, the CDR3 is TGCAGTGCCCCCCGCACAGGAGTCTACGAGCAGTACTTC. Its protein product is CSAPRTGVYEQYF. The genes are TRBV20-1 and TRBJ2-7; a weak D match, TRBD1 (5 bases). V was cut by 6 bases and J by 3 bases, with 15 bases left in between. The CDR3 is 13 residues long. Germline V gene data show CDR1 as DFQATT and CDR2 as SNEGSKA (reference sequence).

The V call is TRBV7-9, the J call TRBJ2-7; no definite D call. V lost 5 bases and J 1 base, leaving 9 bases between the germline ends. Germline-derived CDR1 and CDR2 are SEHNR and FQNEAQ (reference sequence). The CDR3 covers 13 residues. The CDR3 DNA follows: TGTGCCAGCAGCGATACACTTTCCTACGAGCAGTACTTC. Translating gives CASSDTLSYEQYF. Using reference TRBV7-9 and TRBJ2-7 for the parts outside the CDR3, the full variable domain is DTGVSQNPRHKITKRGQNVTFRCDPISEHNRLYWYRQTLGQGPEFLTYFQNEAQLEKSRLLSDRFSAERPKGSFSTLEIQRTEQGDSAMYLCASSDTLSYEQYFGPGTRLTVT.

The V call is TRBV4-2, the J call TRBJ1-1, with TRBD1 matching over 10 bases. This CDR3 has 13 residues. With V trimmed by 4 bases and J by 6 bases, 2 bases remained unmatched. The V gene's germline CDR1 is LGHNA and CDR2 YNFKEQ. The CDR3 loop is CASSPGQGAEAFF. CDR3 sequence (DNA): TGTGCCAGCAGCCCAGGACAGGGGGCTGAAGCTTTCTTT.

The chain uses TRBV29-1 and TRBJ1-1; maybe TRBD1 (5 bases). The CDR3 is 13 amino acids. CDR1 is SQVTM and CDR2 is ANQGSEA in the germline V gene. V shed 4 bases and J shed 4 bases, with 13 bases lying between them. Here the CDR3 reads CSVAPAGGTEAFF. CDR3 nucleotide sequence: TGCAGCGTTGCCCCCGCGGGGGGCACTGAAGCTTTCTTT. The complete variable domain, with remaining parts taken from reference TRBV29-1 and TRBJ1-1, reads SAVISQKPSRDICQRGTSLTIQCQVDSQVTMMFWYRQQPGQSLTLIATANQGSEATYESGFVIDKFPISRPNLTFSTLTVSNMSPEDSSIYLCSVAPAGGTEAFFGQGTRLTVV.

This clonotype was found a few times. This chain uses TRBV12-3 or TRBV12-4 with TRBJ2-1; 7 bases fit TRBD2. V dropped 5 bases and J dropped 8; count of bases not matched to a gene: 9. The CDR3 sequence is 14 residues long. The chain's CDR3 is CASSPRTSTHEQFF. DNA for the CDR3: TGTGCCAGCAGTCCCAGGACTAGTACCCATGAGCAGTTCTTC.

The V gene is TRBV20-1, the J gene TRBJ2-3; D uncertain. Germline assignment: CDR1 DFQATT and CDR2 SNEGSKA (reference sequence). The CDR3 covers 13 residues. V lost 0 bases to trimming and J lost 8 bases, with 12 bases between them. The CDR3 DNA sequence: TGCAGTGCTAGAGACCCCCCTCCGACTACGCAGTATTTT. Translation: CSARDPPPTTQYF.